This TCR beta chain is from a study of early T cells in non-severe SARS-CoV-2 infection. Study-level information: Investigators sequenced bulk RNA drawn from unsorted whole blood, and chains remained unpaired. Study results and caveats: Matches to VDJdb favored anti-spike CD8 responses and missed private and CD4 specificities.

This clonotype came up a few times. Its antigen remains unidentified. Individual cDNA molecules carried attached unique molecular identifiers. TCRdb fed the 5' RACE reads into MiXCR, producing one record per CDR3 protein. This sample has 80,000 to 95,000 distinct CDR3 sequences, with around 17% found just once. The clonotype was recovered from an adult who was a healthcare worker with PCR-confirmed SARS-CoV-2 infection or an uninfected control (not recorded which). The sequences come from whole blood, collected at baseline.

This chain's CDR3 is CASSSGEETQYF. CDR3 bases: TGTGCCAGCTCCAGTGGAGAAGAGACCCAGTACTTC. This chain joins TRBV18 and TRBJ2-5; D unresolved. This CDR3 spans 12 amino acids. CDR1 is KGHSH, CDR2 LQKENI, per germline. Trimming left V 6 bases short and J 3 bases short, with 8 bases between. Looking up the rest from reference TRBV18 and TRBJ2-5 gives the full variable domain: NAGVMQNPRHLVRRRGQEARLRCSPMKGHSHVYWYRQLPEEGLKFMVYLQKENIIDESGMPKERFSAEFPKEGPSILRIQQVVRGDSAAYFCASSSGEETQYFGPGTRLLVL.